This T cell receptor (beta chain) is from a study of blood T cell repertoires in COVID-19. At the level of the study: Italy, Spain and the United States were the sources of the convalescent and acute COVID-19 samples.

Ages ranged from roughly 18 to 100 years, with residence in 20 to 30 US areas. Germline lookup yields CDR1 SQVTM and CDR2 ANQGSEA. V lost 5 bases to trimming and J lost 12 bases; unmatched junction nucleotides: 7. The CDR3 length is 13 residues. The protocol was immunoSEQ multiplex PCR, while the TCRdb copy is restricted to in-frame clones and leaves out a portion. The repertoire holds 250,000 to 300,000 clones, 80% to 90% seen once, with roughly 4% in the top ten. Source material: PBMCs or T cells enriched from blood (not recorded which). This rearrangement joins TRBV29-1 to TRBJ2-1, with 13 bases matching TRBD2. This sequence was found in a man aged 30 to 45 with acute COVID-19. CDR3 coding DNA: TGCAGCGTTTCCGGGACTAGCGGGGAAGGGCAGTTCTTC. Its protein is CSVSGTSGEGQFF.